The T cell receptor beta chain under discussion was sequenced for a study of human T cells and chemical hapten exposure. At the level of the study: Sensitization applied 2% DPC to 2 cm by 2 cm of upper inner arm skin.

As to this clonotype: Its specificity is unknown.

Whole-study findings and limits: Healthy people's immune response may differ from that of the donors, who had alopecia. The count of PT1 expanded TCRs correlated positively with patch test score.

Each cDNA molecule in the library carried unique molecular identifiers. Via MiXCR, TCRdb re-called the RACE reads, giving one row per CDR3 protein. The table includes approximately 84,000 distinct CDR3 sequences, roughly 11% detected once. Time point in this sample: patch test 2, 6 weeks after DPC sensitization. Treatment here: therapeutic diphenylcyclopropenone sensitization with weekly scalp DPC. The clonotype comes from a young man with alopecia areata. Some clones in this sample may be carry-over from other donors' samples. The sample consisted of whole blood, taken in connection with sensitization to the hapten diphenylcyclopropenone (DPC).

The CDR3 nucleotides are TGTGCCAGCAGCCCCATACGCGGCAGAGACTATGGCTACACCTTC. It yields the protein CASSPIRGRDYGYTF. The V and J genes are TRBV11-2 and TRBJ1-2; D uncertain. Germline V lookup: CDR1 SGHAT, CDR2 FQNNGV. CDR3 size: 15 residues. V was shortened by 5 bases and J by 3 bases, with 16 bases between the two germline ends.